The clone carrying this T cell receptor (beta chain) was observed a handful of times. What it binds is unknown. The data were obtained in a study of T-cell memory formation after mild COVID-19. The study's findings and limits: Mostly located in CM and EM were contracting CD4+ clones, with contracting CD8+ clones located in EMRA. Proof of SARS-CoV-2 specificity was absent for the second-wave clones that crested on day 37. Researchers found some responding clones in pre-infection memory, a sign that cross-reactive memory joined.

The J segment lost 5 bases and the V segment lost 4 bases, leaving 10 bases of the junction unmatched. This CDR3 region has 16 residues. Using constant-segment primers, 5'RACE produced TCR alpha and TCR beta cDNA libraries carrying sample barcodes and UMIs. TCRdb reanalysed the 5' RACE reads using MiXCR and keeps one entry per CDR3 protein. The sample consists of under 400,000 distinct CDR3 sequences, around 27% of them appearing once. Sample: PBMCs or a T cell subset sorted from them (not recorded which). This TCR derives from an adult woman who had mild COVID-19 (a few samples of this study predate the infection). Cell type and time point are not known. The chain couples TRBV12-3 or TRBV12-4 to TRBJ2-5; TRBD2 agrees at 10 bases. CDR3 bases: TGTGCCAGCAGTTCCGGACTAGCGGAGAGGGTGGAGACCCAGTACTTC. Protein: CASSSGLAERVETQYF.